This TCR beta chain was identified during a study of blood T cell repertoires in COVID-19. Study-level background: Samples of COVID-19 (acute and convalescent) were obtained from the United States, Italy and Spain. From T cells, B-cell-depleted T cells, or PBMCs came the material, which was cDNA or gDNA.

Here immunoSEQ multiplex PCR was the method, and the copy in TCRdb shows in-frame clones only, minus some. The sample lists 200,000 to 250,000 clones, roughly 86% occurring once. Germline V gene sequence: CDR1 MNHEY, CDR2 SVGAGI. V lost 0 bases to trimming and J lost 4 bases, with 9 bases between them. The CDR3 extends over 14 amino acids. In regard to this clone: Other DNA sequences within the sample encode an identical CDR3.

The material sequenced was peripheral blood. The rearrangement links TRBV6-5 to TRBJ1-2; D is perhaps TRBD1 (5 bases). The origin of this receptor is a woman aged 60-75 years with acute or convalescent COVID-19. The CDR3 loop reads CASSYSRQGYGYTF. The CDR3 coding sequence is TGTGCCAGCAGTTACTCGAGGCAGGGCTATGGCTACACCTTC.